This TCR beta chain was observed in a study of T cells in localized non-small cell lung cancer. Study results and limitations: Heterogeneity cannot be ruled out, as sequencing used one tumor region only. Elevated blood T cell density was associated with longer overall survival. Uninvolved adjacent lung showed higher T cell clonality than tumor. Median around 56 top-100 tumor clones were shared with paired adjacent lung.

Points on this clone: Its target is not known.

Per germline, CDR1 MNHNY and CDR2 SVGAGI (reference sequence). The CDR3 extends over 15 amino acids. Trimming removed 0 bases at V and 1 base at J, with 9 bases between. The data were produced by immunoSEQ multiplex PCR, yet TCRdb's version contains in-frame clones alone and is incomplete. This table holds fewer than 90,000 clones, around three quarters found once. The sequence was collected from a man aged 35 to 70 with stage II squamous cell lung carcinoma. Sequenced material: PBMCs, taken before any cancer treatment. J is TRBJ1-1 and V is TRBV6-6, with D uncertain. CDR3 nucleotides: TGTGCCAGCAGTTACTCCCGGACGGAGAACACTGAAGCTTTCTTT. It encodes CASSYSRTENTEAFF.